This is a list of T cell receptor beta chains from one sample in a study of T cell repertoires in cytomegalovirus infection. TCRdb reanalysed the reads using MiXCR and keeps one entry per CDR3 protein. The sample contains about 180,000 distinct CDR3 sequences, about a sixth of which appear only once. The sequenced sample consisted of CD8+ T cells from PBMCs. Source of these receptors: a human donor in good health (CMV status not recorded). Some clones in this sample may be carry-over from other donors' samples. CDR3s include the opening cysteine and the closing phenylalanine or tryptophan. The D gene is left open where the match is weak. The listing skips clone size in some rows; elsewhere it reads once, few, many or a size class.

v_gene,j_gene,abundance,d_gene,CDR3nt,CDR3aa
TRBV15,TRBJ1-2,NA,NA,TGTGCCACCAGCAGTACTTTGGCTAAATTGGGACTTTCCAAGAACACCTTC,CATSSTLAKLGLSKNTF
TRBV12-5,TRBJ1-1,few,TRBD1,TGTGCTAGTGGTTGGGACAGTGGAAGGACTGAAGCTTTCTTT,CASGWDSGRTEAFF
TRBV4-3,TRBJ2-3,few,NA,TGCGCCAGCAGCCAAGATTCCCCAGCAGATACGCAGTATTTT,CASSQDSPADTQYF
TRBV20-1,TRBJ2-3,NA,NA,TGCAGTGCGAGAGGAGCCAGTACCTTCCCAGATACGCAGTATTTT,CSARGASTFPDTQYF
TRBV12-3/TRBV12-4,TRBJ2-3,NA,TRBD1,TGTGCCAGCAGTCAGGGGGTAATACTAGAAACAGATACGCAGTATTTT,CASSQGVILETDTQYF
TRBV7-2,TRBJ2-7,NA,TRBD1,TGTGCCAGCAGCCCGGGGACAGTTTGGGAGCAGTACTTC,CASSPGTVWEQYF
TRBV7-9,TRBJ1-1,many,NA,TGTGCCAGCAGTAACCTGGACACTGAAGCTTTCTTT,CASSNLDTEAFF
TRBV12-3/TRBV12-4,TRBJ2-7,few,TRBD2,TGTGCCAGCAGCGCCGGGACTAGCGGGGATTACGAGCAGTACTTC,CASSAGTSGDYEQYF
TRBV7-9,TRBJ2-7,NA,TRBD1,TGTGCCAGCAGCCGGGGAACAGGGGCTTACGAGCAGTACTTC,CASSRGTGAYEQYF
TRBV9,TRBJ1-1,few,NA,TGTGCCAGCAGCGTATCGGGGGAAACTTTTGAAGCTTTCTTT,CASSVSGETFEAFF
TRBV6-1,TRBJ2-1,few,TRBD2,TGTGCCAGCAGCGACGGACTAGCGGGGGGGCTGCCGCGGATCTTC,CASSDGLAGGLPRIF
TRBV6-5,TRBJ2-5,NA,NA,TGTGCCAGCAGTTACTCCGGGAACGGAGAGACCCAGTACTTC,CASSYSGNGETQYF
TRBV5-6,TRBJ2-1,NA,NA,TGTGCCAGCAGCTTGGCAGCAGGACAAGATTTTTACAATGAGCAGTTCTTC,CASSLAAGQDFYNEQFF
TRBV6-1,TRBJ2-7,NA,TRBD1,TGTGCCAGCAGTGAAGCGGGTTGGGACAGCTACTACGAGCAGTACTTC,CASSEAGWDSYYEQYF
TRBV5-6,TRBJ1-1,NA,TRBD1,TGTGCCAGCAGCTTGGGGACAGGGGGGTTCACTGAAGCTTTCTTT,CASSLGTGGFTEAFF
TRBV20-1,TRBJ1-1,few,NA,TGCAGTGCTAGGGCCAGAGCTTTCTTT,CSARARAFF
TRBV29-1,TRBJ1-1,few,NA,TGCAGCGTTGGGGGAGGTCCGAACACTGAAGCTTTCTTT,CSVGGGPNTEAFF
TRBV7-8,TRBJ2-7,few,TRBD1,TGTGCCAGCAGCTTTAGTCCCAGGGGGCTCCACGAGCAGTACTTC,CASSFSPRGLHEQYF